Each of the 5 T cell receptor beta chains below was sequenced from the same sample in a study of PD-1 blockade in classical Hodgkin lymphoma. After autologous stem cell transplantation all patients relapsed, and prior brentuximab vedotin exposure differed between cohorts. The repertoire was sequenced with immunoSEQ multiplex PCR; TCRdb's copy has only in-frame clones and lacks some. This table holds about 10,000 clones, 80% to 95% found once. Material: peripheral blood mononuclear cells (PBMCs), obtained at baseline. These receptors were collected from a human donor with classical Hodgkin lymphoma.

This clone appeared a single time. The chain links TRBV4-1 to TRBJ2-7; 9 nucleotides agree with TRBD2. Trimming took 0 bases from V and 6 from J; bases not matched to a gene: 6. Germline loops: CDR1 MGHRA, CDR2 YSYEKL. This CDR3 region has 15 residues. DNA of the CDR3: TGCGCCAGCAGCCAAGATCCTAGCGGGACCCTCGAGCAGTACTTC. Translation: CASSQDPSGTLEQYF.

This sequence joins TRBV15 and TRBJ2-2; weak D call: TRBD1 (6 bases). Trimming cost V 6 bases and J 1 base, with 12 bases left between them. The CDR3 runs 15 residues. Germline V gene lookup returns CDR1 LNHNV and CDR2 YYDKDF (reference sequence). The CDR3 DNA reads as TGTGCCACCAGAACTGGGACAAGGAACACCGGGGAGCTGTTTTTT. It translates to CATRTGTRNTGELFF.

V is TRBV28 and J is TRBJ1-3; 7 bases are a match to TRBD1. Trimming took 5 bases from V and 3 from J; bases not matched to a gene: 4. Germline lookup yields CDR1 MDHEN and CDR2 SYDVKM. The CDR3 is 14 residues long. CDR3 in DNA: TGTGCCAGCAGTACAGGGGCGGGTGGAAACACCATATATTTT. This sequence encodes CASSTGAGGNTIYF.

The chain employs TRBV9 and TRBJ2-3; 8 bases align to TRBD1. The CDR3 is 17 amino acids. In germline, CDR1 is SGDLS, CDR2 YYNGEE. The J segment lost 4 bases and the V segment lost 0 bases, leaving 10 bases of the junction unmatched. CDR3 protein: CASSVGGARGRPDTQYF. Here the CDR3 DNA reads TGTGCCAGCAGCGTAGGTGGGGCCAGGGGGCGCCCAGATACGCAGTATTTT.

This clone was counted once. The V call is TRBV28, the J call TRBJ1-3; no firm D call. The CDR3 is made up of 13 amino acids. Trimming took off 8 bases at V and 0 bases at J, with 8 bases between the two ends. Per germline, CDR1 MDHEN and CDR2 SYDVKM. CDR3 sequence (DNA): TGTGCCAGCTTTGCCGGCTCTGGAAACACCATATATTTT. Amino acids: CASFAGSGNTIYF.